This TCR beta chain comes out of a study of blood T cell repertoires in COVID-19. Study as a whole: Samples taken during acute and convalescent COVID-19 were collected in the United States, Italy and Spain. The analysed material was cDNA or gDNA that came from T cells, B-cell-depleted T cells, or PBMCs.

As processed by the authors: Amplified reference gene primers provided the basis for estimating nucleated cell counts. Method: immunoSEQ multiplex PCR; TCRdb's copy keeps in-frame clones and lacks some. V, J and clone size were drawn from that table, and D and trimming were deduced from the DNA. Of over 150,000 clones detected, around 80% appear once; the ten largest clones hold approximately 13%. This receptor was identified in a human donor in a cohort sampled during active COVID-19. Sequenced sample: peripheral blood.

The CDR3 region has the DNA TGTGCCAGCAGCTTAGTTTCCGGGGGTAACTATGGCTACACCTTC. Protein sequence: CASSLVSGGNYGYTF. This chain joins TRBV7-2 and TRBJ1-2, with D possibly TRBD1 on 5 matching bases. The CDR3 runs to 15 residues. The germline V gene has CDR1 SGHTA and CDR2 FQGNSA. The V and J ends lost 1 base and 1 base respectively, with 10 bases between them.